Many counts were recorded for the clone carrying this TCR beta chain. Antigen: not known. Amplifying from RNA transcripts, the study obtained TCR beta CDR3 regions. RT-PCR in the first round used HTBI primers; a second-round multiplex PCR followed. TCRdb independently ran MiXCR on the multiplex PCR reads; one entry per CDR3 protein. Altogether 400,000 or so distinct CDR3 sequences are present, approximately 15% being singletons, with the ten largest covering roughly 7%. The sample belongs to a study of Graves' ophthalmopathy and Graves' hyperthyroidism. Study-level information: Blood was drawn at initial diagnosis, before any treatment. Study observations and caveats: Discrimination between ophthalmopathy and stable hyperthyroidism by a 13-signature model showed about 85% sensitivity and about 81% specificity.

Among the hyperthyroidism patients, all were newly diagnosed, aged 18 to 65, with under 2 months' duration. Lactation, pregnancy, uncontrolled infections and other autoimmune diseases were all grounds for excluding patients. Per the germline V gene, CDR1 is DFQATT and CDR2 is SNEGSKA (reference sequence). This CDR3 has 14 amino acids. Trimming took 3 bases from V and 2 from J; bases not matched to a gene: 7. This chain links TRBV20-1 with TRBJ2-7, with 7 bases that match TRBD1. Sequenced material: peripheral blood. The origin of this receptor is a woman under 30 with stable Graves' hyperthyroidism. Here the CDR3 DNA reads TGCAGTGCTAGTCAACAGGGGCGTCCCTACGAGCAGTACTTC. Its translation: CSASQQGRPYEQYF.